The 28 T cell receptor beta chains listed next were all sequenced from one sample in a study of T cell responses to AZD1222 COVID-19 vaccine. The repertoire was sequenced with immunoSEQ multiplex PCR; TCRdb's copy has only in-frame clones and lacks some. The sample has some 90,000 clones, around 90% seen once. This specimen was peripheral blood, taken on day 0 of AZD1222 vaccination. The receptors stem from an adult in good health.

This sequence joins TRBV3-1 (or the pseudogene TRBV3-2) and TRBJ2-3; TRBD2 aligns across 7 bases. The V and J ends lost 0 bases and 2 bases, in that order; junction bases with no gene match: 5. CDR1 and CDR2 (germline): LGHDT, YNNKEL (reference sequence). The CDR3 is 16 residues long. The CDR3 DNA reads TGTGCCAGCAGCCAAGAGGCGGGAGAGCTCACAGATACGCAGTATTTT. Residues: CASSQEAGELTDTQYF.

The V gene is TRBV18, the J gene TRBJ2-2; 7 bases fit TRBD2. Losses at the gene ends were 3 bases for V and 3 bases for J; bases not matched to a gene: 13. This CDR3 spans 18 amino acids. Germline CDR1 reads KGHSH; CDR2 reads LQKENI. The CDR3 DNA is TGTGCCAGCTCACCCGGGTTGGATTCAGGGAGGGACACCGGGGAGCTGTTTTTT. This gives the protein CASSPGLDSGRDTGELFF.

The chain joins TRBV6-2 or TRBV6-3 to TRBJ1-2; D remains ambiguous. Between the trimmed V and J ends, which lost 0 bases and 4 bases, there was a span of 15 bases. The length of the CDR3 is 16 residues. Germline V gene sequence: CDR1 MNHEY, CDR2 SVGEGT. The DNA for the CDR3 is TGTGCCAGCAGTTACTCGACTGGGGATTGGGCCTATGGCTACACCTTC. Its protein product is CASSYSTGDWAYGYTF.

This chain uses TRBV6-2 or TRBV6-3 with TRBJ2-1, with 8 bases that match TRBD1. From germline, CDR1 is MNHEY and CDR2 SVGEGT. J was trimmed by 0 bases and V by 2 bases; bases with no gene match: 12. CDR3 length: 19 residues. In DNA form, the CDR3 reads TGTGCCAGCAGTTACCCTGGACAGGGCCGTGTGAGCTCCTACAATGAGCAGTTCTTC. Translated, it gives CASSYPGQGRVSSYNEQFF.

Comment on this clone: Different DNA sequences within this sample yield the same CDR3. This rearrangement joins TRBV4-3 to TRBJ1-3; D gene unclear. Trimming cost V 0 bases and J 0 bases, with 6 bases left between them. The CDR3 totals 15 residues. Per germline, CDR1 LGHNA and CDR2 YSLEER. In DNA form, the CDR3 reads TGCGCCAGCAGCCAAGACAAGCTCTCTGGAAACACCATATATTTT. This sequence encodes CASSQDKLSGNTIYF.

The chain is built from TRBV5-5 and TRBJ1-1, with no clear D. This CDR3 spans 11 amino acids. Trimming took off 3 bases at V and 9 bases at J, with 9 bases between the two ends. Germline values: CDR1 SGHKS, CDR2 YYEKEE (reference sequence). CDR3 sequence (DNA): TGTGCCAGCAGCTCGGACCTCCAAGCTTTCTTT. The encoded protein is CASSSDLQAFF.

The chain recombines TRBV7-9 with TRBJ2-2, with D perhaps matching TRBD1 or TRBD2 (5 bases each). The V and J ends lost 8 bases and 4 bases respectively, with 17 bases between them. The CDR3 runs 15 residues. Germline-derived CDR1 and CDR2 are SEHNR and FQNEAQ (reference sequence). CDR3 residues: CASGGGGRSTGELFF. The CDR3 DNA reads as TGTGCCAGCGGTGGTGGGGGAAGGAGCACCGGGGAGCTGTTTTTT.

The V call is TRBV19, the J call TRBJ1-3; D is unresolved. Trimming removed 8 bases at V and 0 bases at J, with 11 bases between. The CDR3 is made up of 14 amino acids. Germline CDR1 is LNHDA and CDR2 is SQIVND (reference sequence). The CDR3 reads CASRSQSSGNTIYF. CDR3 coding DNA: TGTGCCAGTCGAAGTCAGTCCTCTGGAAACACCATATATTTT.

The rearrangement uses TRBV18 and TRBJ1-4, with D maybe TRBD1 (5 bases). The V and J ends lost 3 bases and 8 bases respectively, with 19 bases between them. The CDR3 runs 16 residues. CDR1 KGHSH and CDR2 LQKENI come from the germline V gene. CDR3 nucleotide sequence: TGTGCCAGCTCACCCTGGGACCTCGGCGGTGGGGAAAAACTGTTTTTT. The encoded protein is CASSPWDLGGGEKLFF.

The rearrangement joins TRBV7-3 to TRBJ1-5; D unclear. V was shortened by 4 bases and J by 1 base, with 11 bases between the two germline ends. The CDR3 extends over 15 amino acids. In germline, CDR1 is SGHTA, CDR2 FQGTGA. This chain's CDR3 is CASSSSGESNQPQHF. As DNA, the CDR3 is TGTGCCAGCAGCTCCAGCGGGGAGAGCAATCAGCCCCAGCATTTT.

CDR3 in DNA: TGTGCCAGCAGCCCGCGACAGGGAGGGCCCGGCTACACCTTC. Translating gives CASSPRQGGPGYTF. The chain joins TRBV9 to TRBJ1-2; 7 bases are a match to TRBD1. The germline V gene encodes CDR1 SGDLS and CDR2 YYNGEE. The V and J ends lost 4 bases and 8 bases, in that order; junction bases with no gene match: 11. The CDR3 sequence is 14 residues long.

CDR3 coding DNA: TGCGCCAGCAGCTCCCTAGCAAATACCGGGGAGCTGTTTTTT. It yields the protein CASSSLANTGELFF. J is TRBJ2-2 and V is TRBV5-1; possible D gene TRBD2, 5 bases. Germline V gives CDR1 SGHRS, CDR2 YFSETQ. V gave up 3 bases and J gave up 5 bases, with 11 bases separating them. The CDR3 sequence is 14 residues long.

The chain links TRBV6-6 to TRBJ2-7, with 9 bases that match TRBD2. CDR3 length: 14 amino acids. From germline, CDR1 is MNHNY and CDR2 SVGAGI (reference sequence). After removal of 6 bases from V and 0 bases from J, the junction contained 3 bases not matched to a gene. CDR3: CASSQREDSYEQYF. In DNA form, the CDR3 reads TGTGCCAGCAGCCAGCGGGAGGACTCCTACGAGCAGTACTTC.

CDR3 region: CASRRGETQYF. The CDR3 DNA is TGTGCCAGTAGGAGGGGAGAGACCCAGTACTTC. This rearrangement joins TRBV19 to TRBJ2-5; TRBD1 or TRBD2 may be the D gene (5 bases each). The CDR3 length is 11 residues. Germline CDR1 and CDR2: LNHDA and SQIVND (reference sequence). V lost 6 bases, J lost 4 bases, and 6 bases lay in between. Together with reference TRBV19 and TRBJ2-5, the CDR3 gives the full variable domain: DGGITQSPKYLFRKEGQNVTLSCEQNLNHDAMYWYRQDPGQGLRLIYYSQIVNDFQKGDIAEGYSVSREKKESFPLTVTSAQKNPTAFYLCASRRGETQYFGPGTRLLVL.

V and J are TRBV29-1 and TRBJ1-6; D is possibly TRBD1 (5 bases). V was shortened by 8 bases and J by 6 bases, with 14 bases between the two germline ends. Germline loops: CDR1 SQVTM, CDR2 ANQGSEA. CDR3 size: 13 residues. The CDR3 DNA reads as TGCAGCACCAAGACAGACTTTAATTCACCCCTCCACTTT. This translates into CSTKTDFNSPLHF.

This clone appeared a single time. The chain couples TRBV27 to TRBJ2-1; weak D call: TRBD2 (5 bases). Trimming stripped 5 bases from V and 8 bases from J, with 7 bases between. Germline V lookup: CDR1 MNHEY, CDR2 SMNVEV (reference sequence). The CDR3 extends over 11 amino acids. CDR3 bases: TGTGCCAGCAGTGGAGGCGATGAGCAGTTCTTC. Translated, it gives CASSGGDEQFF.

This chain joins TRBV5-5 and TRBJ2-2; 7 nucleotides align to TRBD2. V lost 0 bases, J lost 1 base, and 0 bases stayed unmatched. This CDR3 has 15 residues. Germline loops: CDR1 SGHKS, CDR2 YYEKEE (reference sequence). CDR3 amino acids: CASSLASGNTGELFF. In DNA form, the CDR3 reads TGTGCCAGCAGCTTGGCTAGCGGGAACACCGGGGAGCTGTTTTTT.

J is TRBJ2-1 and V is TRBV19, with 7 bases identical to TRBD2. Germline trimming cut 9 bases from V and 0 bases from J; bases unmatched to any gene: 14. Germline CDR1 LNHDA, CDR2 SQIVND (reference sequence). The CDR3 is 17 amino acids. CDR3 in amino acids: CASTRLAERSSYNEQFF. The CDR3 DNA reads as TGTGCCAGCACTCGGCTAGCGGAGAGAAGCTCCTACAATGAGCAGTTCTTC.

The chain uses TRBV7-6 and TRBJ1-4, with 8 bases that match TRBD1. Unmatched junction bases numbered 4, after V lost 5 bases and J lost 5 bases. CDR1 SGHVS and CDR2 FNYEAQ come from the germline V gene. The CDR3 covers 14 residues. This CDR3 reads CASSIGQGNEKLFF. The CDR3 nucleotides are TGTGCCAGCAGCATCGGACAGGGAAATGAAAAACTGTTTTTT. The whole variable domain, filled in from reference TRBV7-6 and TRBJ1-4, reads GAGVSQSPRYKVTKRGQDVALRCDPISGHVSLYWYRQALGQGPEFLTYFNYEAQQDKSGLPNDRFSAERPEGSISTLTIQRTEQRDSAMYRCASSIGQGNEKLFFGSGTQLSVL.

The chain carries TRBV21-1 and TRBJ2-6. TRBV21-1 counts as a pseudogene. The CDR3 has 19 residues. The CDR3 sequence: CASSNLEDSFFPGANVLTF. The CDR3 bases are TGTGCCAGCAGCAATCTGGAAGATTCCTTCTTCCCTGGGGCCAACGTCCTGACTTTC.

V gene TRBV6-2 or TRBV6-3 combines with J gene TRBJ1-4, with D possibly TRBD1 on 5 matching bases. The CDR3 length is 12 residues. V dropped 5 bases and J dropped 5 bases, with 6 bases sitting between them. Germline CDR1 and CDR2: MNHEY and SVGEGT. This CDR3 is CASSRQNEKLFF. CDR3 bases: TGTGCCAGCAGTCGACAGAATGAAAAACTGTTTTTT.

The rearrangement uses TRBV4-3 and TRBJ2-1, with D unclear. The CDR3 has 16 amino acids. V was shortened by 3 bases and J by 0 bases, with 12 bases between the two germline ends. Germline V gene lookup returns CDR1 LGHNA and CDR2 YSLEER. The CDR3 loop is CASSQERLDSYNEQFF. CDR3 in DNA: TGCGCCAGCAGCCAGGAACGACTGGACTCCTACAATGAGCAGTTCTTC.

This chain links TRBV7-9 with TRBJ2-3; D not resolved. From germline, CDR1 is SEHNR and CDR2 FQNEAQ (reference sequence). The CDR3 is made up of 14 amino acids. V lost 2 bases and J lost 0, with 6 bases in between. CDR3 amino acids: CASSLSGSTDTQYF. The CDR3 nucleotides are TGTGCCAGCAGCTTATCCGGGAGCACAGATACGCAGTATTTT.

The rearrangement joins TRBV19 to TRBJ1-1; D uncertain. Germline V gives CDR1 LNHDA, CDR2 SQIVND (reference sequence). Trimming shortened V by 3 bases and J by 5 bases, and 7 bases separated the two germline ends. CDR3 size: 12 residues. CDR3 protein: CASSMGRTEAFF. The CDR3 DNA reads TGTGCCAGTAGTATGGGCAGGACTGAAGCTTTCTTT. The entire variable domain, with the rest obtained from reference TRBV19 and TRBJ1-1, is as follows: DGGITQSPKYLFRKEGQNVTLSCEQNLNHDAMYWYRQDPGQGLRLIYYSQIVNDFQKGDIAEGYSVSREKKESFPLTVTSAQKNPTAFYLCASSMGRTEAFFGQGTRLTVV.

This clone was seen a few times. The J gene is TRBJ2-7, the V gene TRBV5-4; D gene uncertain. The CDR3 is 11 amino acids. The V end lost 3 bases, the J end lost 4 bases, and 5 bases lay between the germline ends. CDR1 and CDR2 from the germline V gene are SGHNT and YYREEE (reference sequence). The CDR3 DNA follows: TGTGCCAGCAGCTCCGCGTACGAGCAGTACTTC. Translating gives CASSSAYEQYF. The full variable domain, its missing parts supplied by reference TRBV5-4 and TRBJ2-7, is ETGVTQSPTHLIKTRGQQVTLRCSSQSGHNTVSWYQQALGQGPQFIFQYYREEENGRGNFPPRFSGLQFPNYSSELNVNALELDDSALYLCASSSAYEQYFGPGTRLTVT.

This chain links TRBV5-1 with TRBJ2-3; a weak D match, TRBD1 (6 bases). From germline, CDR1 is SGHRS and CDR2 YFSETQ. The V gene lost 4 bases and the J gene lost 3 bases, with 15 bases spanning the gap. This CDR3 has 15 amino acids. DNA for the CDR3: TGCGCCAGCAGCGACGGTCAGGGGTTAACAGATACGCAGTATTTT. This sequence encodes CASSDGQGLTDTQYF.

The gene calls are TRBV3-1 (or the pseudogene TRBV3-2) and TRBJ1-6, with a tentative D call TRBD1 (5 bases). The V end was cut by 2 bases, the J end by 7 bases, with 9 bases between. Germline loops: CDR1 LGHDT, CDR2 YNNKEL (reference sequence). The CDR3 covers 14 residues. The CDR3 here is CASSQNRINSPLHF. The CDR3 DNA reads TGTGCCAGCAGCCAAAACAGGATAAATTCACCCCTCCACTTT.

This clone was picked up one time. The V gene is TRBV6-2 or TRBV6-3, the J gene TRBJ1-2; no reliable D call. From germline, CDR1 is MNHEY and CDR2 SVGEGT. This CDR3 contains 14 residues. Trimming removed 0 bases from V and 4 bases from J, with 9 bases in between. Here the CDR3 DNA reads TGTGCCAGCAGTTACTCTGGACTGAGCTATGGCTACACCTTC. Residues: CASSYSGLSYGYTF.